The rows below give T cell receptor beta chains drawn from one sample of a study of blood T cell repertoires in COVID-19. Generated by immunoSEQ multiplex PCR, the TCRdb table keeps only in-frame clones and is missing some. Here the sample spans approximately 80,000 clones, approximately 78% being singletons. The source material was peripheral blood. These receptors all stem from a human donor in a cohort sampled during active COVID-19. The CDR3 runs from the conserved cysteine through the conserved F or W. A D gene is named only where the DNA matches it firmly. Rows give clone size only sometimes, using once, few, many, or a class for an expanded clone.

TRBV20-1,11,few,-,TRBJ1-2,TGCAGTGCCCGGGACTTCTATGGCTACACCTTC,CSARDFYGYTF
TRBV25-1,15,-,-,TRBJ1-6,TGTGCCAGCAGCTCCTGGGCCGGGAGCGATTCACCCCTCCACTTT,CASSSWAGSDSPLHF
TRBV7-2,15,-,TRBD2,TRBJ2-5,TGTGCCAGCAGCTCCCGGGGGCGGGGGGCGGAGACCCAGTACTTC,CASSSRGRGAETQYF
TRBV5-5,14,-,-,TRBJ2-4,TGTGCCAGCAGCTTAGGGGCGGCCAAAAACATTCAGTACTTC,CASSLGAAKNIQYF
TRBV11-3,13,-,-,TRBJ2-2,TGTGCCAGCAGCCAACAGAGGGCCGGGGAGCTGTTTTTT,CASSQQRAGELFF
TRBV25-1,15,-,TRBD1,TRBJ2-7,TGTGCCAGCAGTAGAACCGGGACAGAGGTTGGCGAGCAGTACTTC,CASSRTGTEVGEQYF
TRBV5-4,15,-,TRBD1,TRBJ2-2,TGTGCCAGCAGCCGGGACAGTACTAACACCGGGGAGCTGTTTTTT,CASSRDSTNTGELFF
TRBV5-1,14,few,-,TRBJ2-7,TGCGCCAGCAGCTTGGTAGCCTACTCCTACGAGCAGTACTTC,CASSLVAYSYEQYF
TRBV19,15,few,TRBD1,TRBJ2-2,TGTGCCAGTAGTCCCTTGGACAGGTCCACCGGGGAGCTGTTTTTT,CASSPLDRSTGELFF
TRBV5-1,13,-,-,TRBJ1-2,TGCGCCAGCAGCCGGGATCCTAACTATGGCTACACCTTC,CASSRDPNYGYTF
TRBV11-1,15,-,TRBD1,TRBJ2-2,TGTGCCAGCAGCCCGGGTCAGGGGGCTCGCGGGGAGCTGTTTTTT,CASSPGQGARGELFF
TRBV5-1,15,-,TRBD1,TRBJ1-2,TGCGCCAGCAGCTTGGAAGGGGGCTGGGACTATGGCTACACCTTC,CASSLEGGWDYGYTF
TRBV7-2,15,-,-,TRBJ1-6,TGTGCCAGCAGCTTAAACCCAGGGGACGGCTCACCCCTCCACTTT,CASSLNPGDGSPLHF
TRBV29-1,16,-,TRBD2,TRBJ2-3,TGCAGCGTTGAAGGCCGTAGCGGGTGGAGCACAGATACGCAGTATTTT,CSVEGRSGWSTDTQYF
TRBV6-5,12,-,-,TRBJ2-2,TGTGCCAGCCTTCGGGTGACCGGGGAGCTGTTTTTT,CASLRVTGELFF
TRBV19,13,-,-,TRBJ1-1,TGTGCCAGTAGTCCTCAGGGGAACACTGAAGCTTTCTTT,CASSPQGNTEAFF
TRBV6-6,16,-,-,TRBJ1-2,TGTGCCAGCAGTTACCCCACCGGGGGGACTAATTATGGCTACACCTTC,CASSYPTGGTNYGYTF
TRBV6-1,13,-,-,TRBJ1-1,TGTGCCAGCAGTGAAGAGGAGGGGACTGAAGCTTTCTTT,CASSEEEGTEAFF
TRBV5-5,15,-,-,TRBJ1-2,TGTGCCAGCAGTCCCCGCACAGGCTTCAACTATGGCTACACCTTC,CASSPRTGFNYGYTF
TRBV19,18,-,TRBD1,TRBJ2-6,TGTGCCAGTAGTACCAGACAGGGGGGAATCTCTGGGGCCAACGTCCTGACTTTC,CASSTRQGGISGANVLTF
TRBV15,14,-,-,TRBJ1-4,TGTGCCACCAGCAGATTGACGGGAGTTGAAAAACTGTTTTTT,CATSRLTGVEKLFF
TRBV5-1,14,-,TRBD1,TRBJ1-1,TGCGCCAGCAGCCCCGGACAGGGAAGCACTGAAGCTTTCTTT,CASSPGQGSTEAFF
TRBV9,15,-,-,TRBJ2-5,TGTGCCAGCAGCGTAGGCAGGGCCCCCCAAGAGACCCAGTACTTC,CASSVGRAPQETQYF
TRBV12-1,15,once,-,TRBJ1-3,TGTGCCAGCAGCTTTGCGATAATTTCAGGGGTGGCCATATATTTT,CASSFAIISGVAIYF
TRBV5-1,15,-,-,TRBJ2-2,TGCGCCAGCAGCGCCACAGGGTGGGGGCCCGGGGAGCTGTTTTTT,CASSATGWGPGELFF
TRBV6-5,15,-,-,TRBJ1-6,TGTGCCAGCAGGACCGGGGTAACCTATAATTCACCCCTCCACTTT,CASRTGVTYNSPLHF
TRBV29-1,13,few,TRBD1,TRBJ1-2,TGCAGCGTCGCGACAGGGGTTGGCTATGGCTACACCTTC,CSVATGVGYGYTF
TRBV29-1,13,once,TRBD2,TRBJ2-5,TGCAGCGTCGTTAGCGGGGCGCAAGAGACCCAGTACTTC,CSVVSGAQETQYF
TRBV15,16,-,TRBD1,TRBJ1-1,TGTGCCACCAGCAGAGACGGACAGGGGGGGAGCACTGAAGCTTTCTTT,CATSRDGQGGSTEAFF
TRBV9,17,-,TRBD2,TRBJ2-1,TGTGCCAGCAGCCCCCCCGGCCTAGCGGGGGGCTACAATGAGCAGTTCTTC,CASSPPGLAGGYNEQFF
TRBV6-6,14,-,TRBD1,TRBJ2-7,TGTGCCAGCAGTTACGGGACAGGCCGCTACGAGCAGTACTTC,CASSYGTGRYEQYF
TRBV19,15,-,-,TRBJ2-7,TGTGCCAGTAGTATTCTGACAGGTCGCTCCTACGAGCAGTACTTC,CASSILTGRSYEQYF
TRBV30,16,-,-,TRBJ1-5,TGTGCCTGGAGCGATACTAACAGGGCTCTGCGGCAGCCCCAGCATTTT,CAWSDTNRALRQPQHF
TRBV7-9,16,-,-,TRBJ2-2,TGTGCCAGCAGCTTACGCCCCTATAGGAACACCGGGGAGCTGTTTTTT,CASSLRPYRNTGELFF
TRBV7-9,16,-,-,TRBJ1-1,TGTGCCAGCAGCTTAGAAATCGGGGGGCAAAACACTGAAGCTTTCTTT,CASSLEIGGQNTEAFF
TRBV5-5,15,-,-,TRBJ1-5,TGTGCCAGCAGCTTGATCAGGGATACGGGGGAGCCCCAGCATTTT,CASSLIRDTGEPQHF
TRBV11-1,16,-,TRBD1,TRBJ2-7,TGTGCCAGCAGCTTAGCGCCGGGACAGGCTCCCTACGAGCAGTACTTC,CASSLAPGQAPYEQYF
TRBV18,15,once,-,TRBJ2-7,TGTGCCAGCTCACCGGGTCAGGGAATAGTCTACGAGCAGTACTTC,CASSPGQGIVYEQYF
TRBV3-1/TRBV3-2,13,-,-,TRBJ2-1,TGTGCCAGCAGCCAAGGATCCCCCGCGAAGGGGATCTTC,CASSQGSPAKGIF
TRBV3-1/TRBV3-2,15,-,TRBD1,TRBJ1-2,TGTGCCAGCAGCCAAGATATACAGGGGGCGGCGGGCTACACCTTC,CASSQDIQGAAGYTF
TRBV7-6,13,-,-,TRBJ2-3,TGTGCCAGCAGCTTAGCGTTGGAGGATACGCAGTATTTT,CASSLALEDTQYF
TRBV3-1/TRBV3-2,14,-,TRBD1,TRBJ2-7,TGTGCCAGCAGCCAAGGGGTAGGGGGCCACGAGCAGTACTTC,CASSQGVGGHEQYF
TRBV5-3,15,-,-,TRBJ1-2,TGTGCCAGAAGCTTGGAGCCCGGGAGAGAATATGGCTACACCTTC,CARSLEPGREYGYTF
TRBV5-1,13,-,-,TRBJ1-1,TGCGCCAGCAGCTTGGGACAGGACACTGAAGCTTTCTTT,CASSLGQDTEAFF
TRBV18,14,-,TRBD1,TRBJ2-7,TGTGCCAGCTCTGGACAGGTCGACTCCTACGAGCAGTACTTC,CASSGQVDSYEQYF
TRBV6-5,12,few,-,TRBJ1-3,TGTGCCAGCAAAACAGGGGGAAACACCATATATTTT,CASKTGGNTIYF
TRBV9,16,-,TRBD1,TRBJ1-2,TGTGCCAGCAGCGTAACAGGGACAGGGGTTGACTATGGCTACACCTTC,CASSVTGTGVDYGYTF
TRBV21-1,15,-,-,TRBJ2-1,TGTGCCAGCAACCCCGGGACAGGGACCTACAATGAGCAGTTCTTC,CASNPGTGTYNEQFF
TRBV5-1,16,-,TRBD2,TRBJ2-3,TGCGCCAGCAGCTGGGGACTAGCGGGGGGAACAGATACGCAGTATTTT,CASSWGLAGGTDTQYF
TRBV7-9,16,-,TRBD2,TRBJ2-1,TGTGCCAGCAGCCCCCGACTAGCGGCTTCCTACAATGAGCAGTTCTTC,CASSPRLAASYNEQFF